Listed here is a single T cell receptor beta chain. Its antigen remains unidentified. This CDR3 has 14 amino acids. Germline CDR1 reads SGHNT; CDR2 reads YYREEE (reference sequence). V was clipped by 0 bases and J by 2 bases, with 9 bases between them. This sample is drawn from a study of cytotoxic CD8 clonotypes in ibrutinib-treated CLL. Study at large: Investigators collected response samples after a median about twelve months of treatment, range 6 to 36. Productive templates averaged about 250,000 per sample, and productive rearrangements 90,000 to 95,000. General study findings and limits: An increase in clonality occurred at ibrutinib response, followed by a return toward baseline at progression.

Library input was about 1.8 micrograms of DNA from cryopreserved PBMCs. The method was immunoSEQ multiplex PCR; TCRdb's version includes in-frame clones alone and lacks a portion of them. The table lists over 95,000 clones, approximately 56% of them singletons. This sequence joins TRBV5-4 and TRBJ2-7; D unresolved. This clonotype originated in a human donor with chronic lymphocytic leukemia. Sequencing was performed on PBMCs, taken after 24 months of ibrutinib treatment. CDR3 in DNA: TGTGCCAGCAGCTTGGGACCGCCTGCCTACGAGCAGTACTTC. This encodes CASSLGPPAYEQYF.